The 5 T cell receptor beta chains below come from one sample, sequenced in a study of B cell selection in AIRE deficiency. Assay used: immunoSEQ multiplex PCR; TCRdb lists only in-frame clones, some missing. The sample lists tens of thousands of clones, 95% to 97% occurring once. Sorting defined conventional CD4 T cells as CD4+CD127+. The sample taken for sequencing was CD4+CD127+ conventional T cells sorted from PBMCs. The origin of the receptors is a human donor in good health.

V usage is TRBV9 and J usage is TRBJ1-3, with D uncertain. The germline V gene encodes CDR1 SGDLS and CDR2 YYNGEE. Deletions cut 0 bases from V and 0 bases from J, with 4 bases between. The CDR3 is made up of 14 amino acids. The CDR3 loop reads CASSVEPSGNTIYF. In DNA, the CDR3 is TGTGCCAGCAGCGTAGAGCCCTCTGGAAACACCATATATTTT. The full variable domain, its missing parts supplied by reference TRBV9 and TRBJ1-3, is DSGVTQTPKHLITATGQRVTLRCSPRSGDLSVYWYQQSLDQGLQFLIQYYNGEERAKGNILERFSAQQFPDLHSELNLSSLELGDSALYFCASSVEPSGNTIYFGEGSWLTVV.

DNA for the CDR3: TGTGCCAGCAGCTTGGTGCTAGATACGCAGTATTTT. It codes for CASSLVLDTQYF. V and J are TRBV5-6 and TRBJ2-3; D is undetermined. Trimming shortened V by 0 bases and J by 5 bases, and 4 bases separated the two germline ends. Per the germline V gene, CDR1 is SGHDT and CDR2 is YYEEEE. The CDR3 is made up of 12 amino acids.

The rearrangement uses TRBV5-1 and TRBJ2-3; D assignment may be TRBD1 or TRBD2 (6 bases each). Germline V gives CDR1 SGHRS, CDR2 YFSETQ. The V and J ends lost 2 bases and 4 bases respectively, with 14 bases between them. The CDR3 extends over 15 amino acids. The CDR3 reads CASSFLGGGADTQYF. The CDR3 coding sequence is TGCGCCAGCAGCTTCTTAGGAGGGGGAGCAGATACGCAGTATTTT.

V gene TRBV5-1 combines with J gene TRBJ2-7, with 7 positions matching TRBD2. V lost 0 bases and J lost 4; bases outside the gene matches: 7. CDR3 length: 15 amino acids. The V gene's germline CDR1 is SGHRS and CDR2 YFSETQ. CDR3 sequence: CASSLGEGKKYEQYF. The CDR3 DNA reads TGCGCCAGCAGCTTGGGGGAGGGTAAGAAGTACGAGCAGTACTTC.

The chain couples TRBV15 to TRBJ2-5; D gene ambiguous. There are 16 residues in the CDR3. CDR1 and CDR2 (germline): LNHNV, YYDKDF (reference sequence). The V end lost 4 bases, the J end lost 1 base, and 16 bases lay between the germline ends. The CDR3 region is CATSTREVQLQETQYF. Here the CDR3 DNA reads TGTGCCACCAGCACTCGAGAGGTCCAGCTCCAAGAGACCCAGTACTTC.